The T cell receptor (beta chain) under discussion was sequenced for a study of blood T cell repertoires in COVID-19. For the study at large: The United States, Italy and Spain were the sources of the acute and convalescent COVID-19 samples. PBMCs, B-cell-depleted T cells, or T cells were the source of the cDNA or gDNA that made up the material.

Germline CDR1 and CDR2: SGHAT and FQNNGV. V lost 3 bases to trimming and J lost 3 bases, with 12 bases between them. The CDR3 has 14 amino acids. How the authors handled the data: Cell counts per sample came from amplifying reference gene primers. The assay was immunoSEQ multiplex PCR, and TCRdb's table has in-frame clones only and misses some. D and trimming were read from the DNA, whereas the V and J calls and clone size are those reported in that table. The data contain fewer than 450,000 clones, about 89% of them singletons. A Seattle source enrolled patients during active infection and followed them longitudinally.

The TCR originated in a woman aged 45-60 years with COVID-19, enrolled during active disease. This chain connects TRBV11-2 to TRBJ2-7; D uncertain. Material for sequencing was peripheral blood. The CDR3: CASSLVVDNYEQYF. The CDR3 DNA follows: TGTGCCAGCAGCTTGGTAGTCGACAACTACGAGCAGTACTTC. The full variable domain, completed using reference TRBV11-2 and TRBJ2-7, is EAGVAQSPRYKIIEKRQSVAFWCNPISGHATLYWYQQILGQGPKLLIQFQNNGVVDDSQLPKDRFSAERLKGVDSTLKIQPAKLEDSAVYLCASSLVVDNYEQYFGPGTRLTVT.